The next 19 T cell receptor beta chains were all read from a single sample in a study of T cell responses to AZD1222 COVID-19 vaccine. The repertoire was sequenced with immunoSEQ multiplex PCR; TCRdb's copy has only in-frame clones and lacks some. The sample contains under 150,000 clones, around 93% of which appear only once. The sequences come from peripheral blood, collected on day 0 of AZD1222 vaccination. The receptors were sampled from an adult in good health.

This clone appeared once. The rearrangement links TRBV6-5 to TRBJ1-2; D remains ambiguous. Germline assignment: CDR1 MNHEY and CDR2 SVGAGI. V shed 6 bases and J shed 8 bases, with 13 bases lying between them. This CDR3 has 12 amino acids. The chain's CDR3 is CASRREALGYTF. Written as DNA, the CDR3 is TGTGCCAGCAGGAGGGAGGCACTAGGCTACACCTTC.

J is TRBJ2-2 and V is TRBV5-1; TRBD1 matches at 11 bases. In germline, CDR1 is SGHRS, CDR2 YFSETQ. The length of the CDR3 is 16 residues. V was clipped by 4 bases and J by 5 bases; unmatched bases: 7. CDR3 in amino acids: CASSAGQGARTGELFF. CDR3 DNA sequence: TGCGCCAGCAGCGCCGGACAGGGGGCTAGAACCGGGGAGCTGTTTTTT.

The CDR3 sequence is CASSTPLLAGAPSSYNEQFF. CDR3 DNA sequence: TGTGCCAGTAGTACGCCCTTACTAGCGGGAGCTCCAAGCTCCTACAATGAGCAGTTCTTC. The J gene is TRBJ2-1, the V gene TRBV19; 11 bases match TRBD2. CDR1 is LNHDA and CDR2 is SQIVND in the germline V gene (reference sequence). V lost 4 bases to trimming and J lost 0 bases; unmatched junction nucleotides: 14. The CDR3 length is 20 residues.

The chain combines TRBV29-1 with TRBJ1-1; D is undetermined. The CDR3 is 11 residues long. V was shortened by 4 bases and J by 5 bases, with 8 bases between the two germline ends. The germline V gene has CDR1 SQVTM and CDR2 ANQGSEA. Written as DNA, the CDR3 is TGCAGCGTTGGAGGCAGGACTGAAGCTTTCTTT. Translation gives CSVGGRTEAFF. Full variable domain (remainder filled in from reference TRBV29-1 and TRBJ1-1): SAVISQKPSRDICQRGTSLTIQCQVDSQVTMMFWYRQQPGQSLTLIATANQGSEATYESGFVIDKFPISRPNLTFSTLTVSNMSPEDSSIYLCSVGGRTEAFFGQGTRLTVV.

The chain links TRBV18 to TRBJ2-7; 10 bases agree with TRBD1. J gave up 6 bases and V 5 bases, and 10 bases lay outside the gene matches. CDR1 is KGHSH, CDR2 LQKENI, per germline. The CDR3 totals 15 residues. The CDR3 region has the DNA TGTGCCAGCTCATATATACCGGGGACAGGGGTCGAGCAGTACTTC. This translates into CASSYIPGTGVEQYF.

Only one count was recorded for this clone. The gene calls are TRBV15 and TRBJ2-7; D may be TRBD2 (6 bases). The germline V gene has CDR1 LNHNV and CDR2 YYDKDF (reference sequence). The CDR3 sequence is 13 residues long. Trimming cost V 0 bases and J 6 bases, with 9 bases left between them. This CDR3 is CATSRDGGFEQYF. CDR3 DNA: TGTGCCACCAGCAGAGATGGGGGGTTCGAGCAGTACTTC.

Comment on this clone: Compared with germline, one end of the junction differs, possibly owing to a read error. Other DNA sequences in the sample encode the same CDR3. The chain has TRBV5-1 and TRBJ2-3; tentatively, D is TRBD1 (6 bases). The V gene's germline CDR1 is SGHRS and CDR2 YFSETQ. The CDR3 loop spans 15 amino acids. CDR3 coding DNA: TGCGCCAGTAGCTCGGGACAACGAACCACAGATACGCAGTATTTT. It translates to CASSSGQRTTDTQYF.

The chain recombines TRBV7-3 with TRBJ2-1; 8 positions match TRBD2. V shed 5 bases and J 3 bases; nucleotides not matched to a gene: 6. The CDR3 has 15 residues. Germline CDR1 reads SGHTA; CDR2 reads FQGTGA. The DNA for the CDR3 is TGTGCCAGCAGCCCAGTCCTAGCGGGCTACAATGAGCAGTTCTTC. Translated, it gives CASSPVLAGYNEQFF.

The chain links TRBV7-2 to TRBJ2-1; 7 nucleotides line up with TRBD1. CDR3 length: 14 residues. Germline V gene lookup returns CDR1 SGHTA and CDR2 FQGNSA. With V trimmed by 5 bases and J by 4 bases, 5 bases remained unmatched. The CDR3 DNA follows: TGTGCCAGCAGCCCCCGGACAGGTTACAATGAGCAGTTCTTC. This codes for CASSPRTGYNEQFF. Supplemented by reference TRBV7-2 and TRBJ2-1, the full variable domain reads GAGVSQSPSNKVTEKGKDVELRCDPISGHTALYWYRQSLGQGLEFLIYFQGNSAPDKSGLPSDRFSAERTGGSVSTLTIQRTQQEDSAVYLCASSPRTGYNEQFFGPGTRLTVL.

The chain couples TRBV14 to TRBJ1-2; D is perhaps TRBD1 (5 bases). The CDR3 is made up of 13 amino acids. In germline, CDR1 is SGHDN, CDR2 FVKESK. Trimming removed 4 bases from V and 9 bases from J, with 15 bases in between. As DNA, the CDR3 is TGTGCCAGCAGCCCGGGACTAGTTATGAGCTACACCTTC. It translates to CASSPGLVMSYTF.

This rearrangement joins TRBV2 to TRBJ2-3; D perhaps matches TRBD2 (6 bases). From germline, CDR1 is SNHLY and CDR2 FYNNEI. The CDR3 loop spans 14 amino acids. V was clipped by 7 bases and J by 7 bases, with 18 bases between them. CDR3 residues: CASIQDPAGYTQYF. CDR3 in DNA: TGTGCCAGCATTCAGGACCCCGCGGGATATACGCAGTATTTT.

The rearrangement joins TRBV3-1 (or the pseudogene TRBV3-2) to TRBJ2-1, with D perhaps matching TRBD1 or TRBD2 (5 bases each). This CDR3 region has 12 residues. V lost 0 bases to trimming and J lost 13 bases, with 10 bases between them. Germline CDR1 is LGHDT and CDR2 is YNNKEL (reference sequence). The CDR3 is CASSQERGAQFF. In DNA, the CDR3 is TGTGCCAGCAGCCAAGAAAGGGGAGCACAGTTCTTC.

The chain has TRBV9 and TRBJ1-4, with unresolved D. V lost 3 bases and J lost 8, with 14 bases in between. The CDR3 has 14 amino acids. Germline lookup yields CDR1 SGDLS and CDR2 YYNGEE. The DNA for the CDR3 is TGTGCCAGCAGCGCAGACATTAGAGGCGAAAAACTGTTTTTT. Protein product: CASSADIRGEKLFF.

The V call is TRBV6-5, the J call TRBJ1-6, with D possibly being TRBD1 (5 bases). Germline V gene data show CDR1 as MNHEY and CDR2 as SVGAGI. This CDR3 has 15 amino acids. The germline V and J ends were trimmed by 6 bases and 8 bases, with 17 bases remaining between them. Written as DNA, the CDR3 is TGTGCCAGCAGCTCCACGGGGGTTATTGATTCACCCCTCCACTTT. Its translation is CASSSTGVIDSPLHF.

The V and J genes are TRBV5-1 and TRBJ2-3; D might be TRBD1 (5 bases). Per the germline V gene, CDR1 is SGHRS and CDR2 is YFSETQ. Trimming stripped 4 bases from V and 2 bases from J, with 8 bases between. This CDR3 comprises 13 residues. The CDR3 sequence: CASSLQDTDTQYF. CDR3 coding DNA: TGCGCCAGCAGCCTACAGGACACAGATACGCAGTATTTT.

This clone was seen only once. V gene TRBV5-4 combines with J gene TRBJ2-1; TRBD1 matches at 8 bases. CDR3 length: 15 residues. The V gene end was trimmed by 4 bases and the J gene end by 4 bases; junction bases not matched to a gene: 7. Per germline, CDR1 SGHNT and CDR2 YYREEE (reference sequence). CDR3 DNA sequence: TGTGCCAGCAGCCTGTCAGGGGGCTCGTACAATGAGCAGTTCTTC. It specifies CASSLSGGSYNEQFF.

The gene calls are TRBV6-2 or TRBV6-3 and TRBJ1-5, with 7 nucleotides matching TRBD1. This CDR3 comprises 13 residues. The germline V gene has CDR1 MNHEY and CDR2 SVGEGT. J was trimmed by 7 bases and V by 6 bases; bases with no gene match: 6. The CDR3 spells CASSTDRVQPQHF. CDR3 in DNA: TGTGCCAGCAGCACCGACAGGGTCCAGCCCCAGCATTTT.

The gene calls are TRBV12-3 or TRBV12-4 and TRBJ2-1; maybe TRBD1 (5 bases). The CDR3 runs to 12 residues. V was pared by 6 bases and J by 7 bases, with 10 bases between. This CDR3 is CASSLPGNEQFF. DNA of the CDR3: TGTGCCAGCAGCCTCCCAGGGAATGAGCAGTTCTTC.

CDR3 loop: CASSGYRDSNQPQHF. The CDR3 DNA is TGTGCCAGTAGTGGCTACCGGGACAGCAATCAGCCCCAGCATTTT. This chain connects TRBV19 to TRBJ1-5; perhaps TRBD1 as D (5 bases). The CDR3 consists of 15 residues. V lost 5 bases to trimming and J lost 1 base, with 12 bases between them. Germline CDR1 reads LNHDA; CDR2 reads SQIVND (reference sequence).